This entry lists 20 T cell receptor beta chains sequenced from one sample in a study of T cell repertoires in cytomegalovirus infection. One entry per CDR3 protein results from TCRdb running MiXCR on the reads. This table has some 270,000 distinct CDR3 sequences, 15% to 20% appearing once. The sequencing sample was made of CD8+ T cells from PBMCs. The receptors derive from a human donor in good health (CMV status not recorded). Some clones in this sample may be carry-over from other donors' samples.

This clonotype has a count of ten or more. The rearrangement joins TRBV7-9 to TRBJ2-5; 7 positions match TRBD2. The V gene's germline CDR1 is SEHNR and CDR2 FQNEAQ (reference sequence). CDR3 length: 16 amino acids. With 7 bases clipped from V and 4 bases from J, the junction kept 15 bases outside the gene matches. The CDR3 bases are TGTGCCAGCATCCCGGAGGTCGGCGGGGGTCTAGAGACCCAGTACTTC. Translation gives CASIPEVGGGLETQYF. Together with reference TRBV7-9 and TRBJ2-5, the CDR3 gives the full variable domain: DTGVSQNPRHKITKRGQNVTFRCDPISEHNRLYWYRQTLGQGPEFLTYFQNEAQLEKSRLLSDRFSAERPKGSFSTLEIQRTEQGDSAMYLCASIPEVGGGLETQYFGPGTRLLVL.

J is TRBJ1-1 and V is TRBV12-3 or TRBV12-4; D remains ambiguous. Trimming took 1 base from V and 2 from J, leaving 14 bases between them. The CDR3 contains 16 residues. The CDR3 region is CASSLVRFRANTEAFF. Written as DNA, the CDR3 is TGTGCCAGCAGTTTAGTTAGGTTTAGGGCAAACACTGAAGCTTTCTTT.

This clonotype has only a few counts. J is TRBJ2-3 and V is TRBV20-1; possibly TRBD1 or TRBD2 for D (6 bases each). V lost 0 bases and J 2 bases, leaving 21 bases between the germline ends. Germline CDR1 reads DFQATT; CDR2 reads SNEGSKA (reference sequence). This CDR3 comprises 18 residues. This CDR3 is CSARDPPWGRGNTDTQYF. The CDR3, as DNA: TGCAGTGCTAGAGACCCCCCGTGGGGGCGGGGTAACACAGATACGCAGTATTTT.

This clonotype was observed at least ten times. The chain joins TRBV7-9 to TRBJ2-3; D gene ambiguous. The length of the CDR3 is 12 residues. V was shortened by 1 base and J by 8 bases, with 7 bases between the two germline ends. CDR1 and CDR2 from the germline V gene are SEHNR and FQNEAQ (reference sequence). The CDR3 loop is CASSLDSFTQYF. The CDR3 bases are TGTGCCAGCAGCTTAGACAGTTTTACGCAGTATTTT.

The chain is built from TRBV6-2 or TRBV6-3 and TRBJ2-7; the match to TRBD1 covers 7 bases. Germline-derived CDR1 and CDR2 are MNHEY and SVGEGT. Unmatched junction bases numbered 7, after V lost 1 base and J lost 1 base. This CDR3 comprises 16 residues. CDR3 sequence: CASSYFRDRVSYEQYF. CDR3 in DNA: TGTGCCAGCAGTTACTTTCGTGACAGGGTTTCCTACGAGCAGTACTTC.

This clonotype was found many times. The chain couples TRBV7-2 to TRBJ1-1; D may be TRBD1 (5 bases). The V end was cut by 5 bases, the J end by 0 bases, with 22 bases between. The CDR3 sequence is 18 residues long. Germline V gene sequence: CDR1 SGHTA, CDR2 FQGNSA. CDR3 residues: CASSPSGTLIIMNTEAFF. Here the CDR3 DNA reads TGTGCCAGCAGCCCTTCCGGGACCTTAATAATAATGAACACTGAAGCTTTCTTT.

This clonotype occurred many times. V and J are TRBV7-6 and TRBJ2-2; TRBD2 aligns across 7 bases. V lost 0 bases to trimming and J lost 0 bases; unmatched junction nucleotides: 10. This CDR3 region has 19 residues. Germline V CDR1 and CDR2: SGHVS, FNYEAQ. CDR3 nucleotide sequence: TGTGCCAGCAGCTTAGCGGGACTATCATCTAGGGCGAACACCGGGGAGCTGTTTTTT. This encodes CASSLAGLSSRANTGELFF.

The chain is built from TRBV2 and TRBJ2-7; 10 bases line up with TRBD1. The CDR3 spans 18 residues. Trimming at V came to 1 base and at J to 3 bases, leaving 12 bases not matched to a gene. Germline V gene sequence: CDR1 SNHLY, CDR2 FYNNEI. CDR3: CASSEGGTGVANHYEQYF. DNA for the CDR3: TGTGCCAGCAGTGAAGGGGGGACAGGGGTGGCAAACCACTACGAGCAGTACTTC.

The chain employs TRBV25-1 and TRBJ1-1; 8 bases are shared with TRBD1. Germline assignment: CDR1 MGHDK and CDR2 SYGVNS. The V segment lost 4 bases and the J segment 0 bases; nucleotides outside the gene matches: 1. The length of the CDR3 is 14 residues. In DNA form, the CDR3 reads TGTGCCAGCAGTGGGACAGGGTTGAACACTGAAGCTTTCTTT. It translates to CASSGTGLNTEAFF. Supplemented by reference TRBV25-1 and TRBJ1-1, the full variable domain reads EADIYQTPRYLVIGTGKKITLECSQTMGHDKMYWYQQDPGMELHLIHYSYGVNSTEKGDLSSESTVSRIRTEHFPLTLESARPSHTSQYLCASSGTGLNTEAFFGQGTRLTVV.

There are a few counts of this clonotype. The V call is TRBV5-6, the J call TRBJ2-7, with D perhaps TRBD1 (5 bases). The CDR3 has 17 amino acids. Germline-derived CDR1 and CDR2 are SGHDT and YYEEEE. V was cut by 1 base and J by 2 bases, with 19 bases left in between. CDR3 residues: CASSLRRKDTPAYEQYF. CDR3 bases: TGTGCCAGCAGCTTGCGTCGAAAGGACACCCCTGCCTACGAGCAGTACTTC.

In regard to this clonotype: A much larger clone sits a single nucleotide away, making a read error possible. J is TRBJ2-1 and V is TRBV7-2; D possibly uses TRBD1 or TRBD2 (5 bases each). CDR3 length equals 13 residues. Germline CDR1 reads SGHTA; CDR2 reads FQGNSA. CDR3 sequence reads: CATSLEGWSEQFF. CDR3 nucleotides: TGTGCCACCAGCTTAGAGGGGTGGAGTGAGCAGTTCTTC.

This clonotype was counted many times. The J gene is TRBJ2-2, the V gene TRBV4-1; 7 bases match TRBD1. The CDR3 loop spans 15 amino acids. Trimming cost V 6 bases and J 4 bases; bases outside gene matches: 8. Germline V gene sequence: CDR1 MGHRA, CDR2 YSYEKL. The CDR3 sequence is CASSFDRALTGELFF. The CDR3, as DNA: TGCGCCAGCAGTTTCGACAGGGCCCTCACCGGGGAGCTGTTTTTT.

J is TRBJ2-7 and V is TRBV5-1, with TRBD2 identical over 8 bases. The germline gives CDR1 SGHRS, CDR2 YFSETQ. The CDR3 runs to 15 residues. V was pared by 4 bases and J by 4 bases, with 10 bases of the junction left unmatched. The CDR3 nucleotides read TGCGCCAGCAGCGTGGAAGCGGGGGCGTTATACGAGCAGTACTTC. This gives the protein CASSVEAGALYEQYF.

This clonotype was counted many times. V usage is TRBV7-2 and J usage is TRBJ1-2, with D maybe TRBD1 (6 bases). The ends were cut back, 5 bases at V and 4 bases at J, with 20 bases in the middle. The germline V gene has CDR1 SGHTA and CDR2 FQGNSA. The CDR3 loop spans 16 amino acids. CDR3 coding DNA: TGTGCCAGCAGCCCTCCGCCGGGGGCGCCCGGCTATGGCTACACCTTC. Its translation: CASSPPPGAPGYGYTF.

This clonotype showed up just a few times. The CDR3 sequence is CASSHATDDLRGEQFF. As DNA, the CDR3 is TGTGCCAGCAGCCACGCCACGGATGACCTAAGGGGTGAGCAGTTCTTC. The chain combines TRBV7-2 with TRBJ2-1, with TRBD1 as a possible D gene (5 bases). The CDR3 covers 16 residues. The V end was cut by 5 bases, the J end by 9 bases, with 23 bases between. Per the germline V gene, CDR1 is SGHTA and CDR2 is FQGNSA. Full variable domain (remainder filled in from reference TRBV7-2 and TRBJ2-1): GAGVSQSPSNKVTEKGKDVELRCDPISGHTALYWYRQSLGQGLEFLIYFQGNSAPDKSGLPSDRFSAERTGGSVSTLTIQRTQQEDSAVYLCASSHATDDLRGEQFFGPGTRLTVL.

The chain couples TRBV13 to TRBJ1-1, with D unresolved. The CDR3 has 15 residues. V was clipped by 5 bases and J by 6 bases, with 19 bases between them. Germline V lookup: CDR1 PRHDT, CDR2 FYEKMQ (reference sequence). CDR3 bases: TGTGCCAGCAGCCCGGAAGGACGGACGGCCTCTGAAGCTTTCTTT. As protein: CASSPEGRTASEAFF.

This clonotype came up many times. The rearrangement links TRBV7-9 to TRBJ1-2, with a possible D match to TRBD1 (5 bases). This CDR3 region has 14 residues. V gave up 7 bases and J gave up 6 bases, with 18 bases separating them. CDR1 and CDR2 from the germline V gene are SEHNR and FQNEAQ (reference sequence). CDR3 DNA sequence: TGTGCCAGCACCTCATCACTGGGGCAAGATGGCTACACCTTC. The encoded protein is CASTSSLGQDGYTF.

There are many counts of this clonotype. V is TRBV6-5 and J is TRBJ1-1; 8 bases map to TRBD1. The CDR3 spans 13 residues. The trim removed 5 bases at V and 3 bases at J, leaving 2 bases unmatched. Germline CDR1 and CDR2: MNHEY and SVGAGI. The CDR3 coding sequence is TGTGCCAGCAGTGGGGGACAGGACACTGAAGCTTTCTTT. It translates to CASSGGQDTEAFF.

The chain links TRBV7-3 to TRBJ2-3; TRBD2 is a possible D gene (7 bases). The CDR3 has 18 residues. Germline CDR1 and CDR2: SGHTA and FQGTGA. The V gene lost 1 base and the J gene lost 4 bases, with 21 bases spanning the gap. The CDR3 region is CASSLRPGRGAWADTQYF. The CDR3 DNA reads as TGTGCCAGCAGCTTAAGGCCGGGTCGGGGGGCTTGGGCAGATACGCAGTATTTT.

This clonotype showed up just a few times. J is TRBJ2-6 and V is TRBV11-2; D gene unclear. The V end was cut by 5 bases, the J end by 4 bases, with 9 bases between. The CDR3 loop spans 14 amino acids. Germline CDR1 is SGHAT and CDR2 is FQNNGV. Here the CDR3 DNA reads TGTGCCAGCAGCCCGGTCGGGGGGGCCAACGTCCTGACTTTC. Protein: CASSPVGGANVLTF.